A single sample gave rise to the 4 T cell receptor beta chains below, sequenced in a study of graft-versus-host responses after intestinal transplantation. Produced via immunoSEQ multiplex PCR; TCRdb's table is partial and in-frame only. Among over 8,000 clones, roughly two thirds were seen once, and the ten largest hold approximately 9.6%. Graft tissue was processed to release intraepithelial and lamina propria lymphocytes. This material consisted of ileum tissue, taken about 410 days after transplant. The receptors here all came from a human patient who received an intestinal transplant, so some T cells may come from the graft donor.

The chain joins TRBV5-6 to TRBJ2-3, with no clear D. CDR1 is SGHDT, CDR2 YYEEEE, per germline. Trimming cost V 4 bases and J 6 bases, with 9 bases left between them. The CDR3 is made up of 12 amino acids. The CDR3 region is CASSVARDTQYF. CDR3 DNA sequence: TGTGCCAGCAGCGTCGCTCGGGATACGCAGTATTTT.

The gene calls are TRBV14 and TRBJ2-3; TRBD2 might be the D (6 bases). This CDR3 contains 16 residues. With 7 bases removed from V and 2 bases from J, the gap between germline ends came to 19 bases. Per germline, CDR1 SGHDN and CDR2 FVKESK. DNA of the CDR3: TGTGCCAGCACCAGGTGGGGGGTTAGGGACACAGATACGCAGTATTTT. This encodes CASTRWGVRDTDTQYF. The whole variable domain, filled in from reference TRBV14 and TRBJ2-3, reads EAGVTQFPSHSVIEKGQTVTLRCDPISGHDNLYWYRRVMGKEIKFLLHFVKESKQDESGMPNNRFLAERTGGTYSTLKVQPAELEDSGVYFCASTRWGVRDTDTQYFGPGTRLTVL.

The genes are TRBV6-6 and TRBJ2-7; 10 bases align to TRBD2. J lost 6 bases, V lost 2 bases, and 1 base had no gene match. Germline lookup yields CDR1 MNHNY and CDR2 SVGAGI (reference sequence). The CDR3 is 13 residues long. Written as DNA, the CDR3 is TGTGCCAGCAGTTACACTAGCGGGACCGAGCAGTACTTC. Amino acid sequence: CASSYTSGTEQYF.

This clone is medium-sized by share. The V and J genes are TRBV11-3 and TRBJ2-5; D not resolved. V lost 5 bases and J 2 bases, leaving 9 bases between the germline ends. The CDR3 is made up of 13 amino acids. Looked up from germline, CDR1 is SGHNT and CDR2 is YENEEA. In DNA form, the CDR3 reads TGTGCCAGCAGCCAGCACCGTCAAGAGACCCAGTACTTC. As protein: CASSQHRQETQYF.